The clone carrying this T cell receptor (beta chain) is a singleton in its sample. This specimen comes from a study of blood T cell repertoires in COVID-19. Study at large: Sample material is recorded as cDNA or gDNA derived from T cells, B-cell-depleted T cells, or PBMCs.

This CDR3 has 16 amino acids. From germline, CDR1 is MNHNS and CDR2 SASEGT. With 0 bases clipped from V and 6 bases from J, the junction kept 4 bases outside the gene matches. As handled by the study authors: By means of reference gene primer amplification, nucleated cell counts were estimated. The data were produced by immunoSEQ multiplex PCR, yet TCRdb's version contains in-frame clones alone and is incomplete. V and J calls and clone size are given by that table; D and trimming were obtained from the DNA. The sample lists roughly 330,000 clones, over 80% occurring once. The chain joins TRBV6-1 to TRBJ2-1, with 11 bases aligning to TRBD1. Sequenced material: peripheral blood. The sequence was obtained from a man aged 30 to 45 with COVID-19, enrolled during active disease. The CDR3 DNA reads TGTGCCAGCAGTGAAGCGGGGACAGGGGGTATCAATGAGCAGTTCTTC. Translating it yields CASSEAGTGGINEQFF.